The 30 T cell receptor beta chains listed next were all sequenced from one sample in a study of OX40 agonist ivuxolimab in advanced cancers. Libraries were prepared by immunoSEQ multiplex PCR; TCRdb keeps only in-frame clonotypes and omits some of them. Of about 80,000 clones in the sample, around nine tenths were seen once. The specimen was CD4+ or CD8+ T cells sorted from blood, collected in a trial of the OX40 agonist ivuxolimab. These receptors were obtained from an adult with an advanced solid tumor such as melanoma, head and neck, liver or kidney cancer.

The chain carries TRBV11-3 and TRBJ2-2, with D unresolved. The V gene lost 3 bases and the J gene lost 1 base, with 12 bases spanning the gap. Germline V gene sequence: CDR1 SGHNT, CDR2 YENEEA. The CDR3 is 16 amino acids. The CDR3 DNA sequence: TGTGCCAGCAGCTTGCTCGGCCAGCGGAACACCGGGGAGCTGTTTTTT. Its translation is CASSLLGQRNTGELFF.

Concerning this clone: One end of the junction is discordant with germline, which a read error may explain. V usage is TRBV7-7 and J usage is TRBJ2-1; 12 positions agree with TRBD2. CDR1 and CDR2 from the germline V gene are SSHAT and FNYEAQ (reference sequence). The CDR3 has 15 residues. This CDR3 is CASSSSLAGGSEQFF. In nucleotides, the CDR3 is TGTGCTAGCAGCTCATCTCTAGCGGGAGGGAGTGAGCAGTTCTTC.

This clone was seen only once. Here the CDR3 reads CASSFVEETQYF. The CDR3 region has the DNA TGTGCCAGCAGCTTCGTAGAAGAGACCCAGTACTTC. The chain combines TRBV7-2 with TRBJ2-5; no clear D. CDR1 SGHTA and CDR2 FQGNSA come from the germline V gene. This CDR3 spans 12 amino acids. V was trimmed by 3 bases and J by 3 bases, leaving 5 bases between them. Looking up the rest from reference TRBV7-2 and TRBJ2-5 gives the full variable domain: GAGVSQSPSNKVTEKGKDVELRCDPISGHTALYWYRQSLGQGLEFLIYFQGNSAPDKSGLPSDRFSAERTGGSVSTLTIQRTQQEDSAVYLCASSFVEETQYFGPGTRLLVL.

The chain recombines TRBV6-1 with TRBJ2-1, with a possible D match to TRBD2 (5 bases). This CDR3 has 15 amino acids. The germline V gene has CDR1 MNHNS and CDR2 SASEGT. Trimming left V 5 bases short and J 0 bases short, with 11 bases between. The CDR3 DNA follows: TGTGCCAGCAGTAAAGAGACTACCTCCTACAATGAGCAGTTCTTC. Residues: CASSKETTSYNEQFF.

This sequence joins TRBV30 and TRBJ2-2; D is unresolved. V shed 2 bases and J shed 3 bases, with 10 bases lying between them. In germline, CDR1 is GTSNPN, CDR2 SVGIG (reference sequence). This CDR3 has 14 residues. This CDR3 is CAWSPGRDTGELFF. DNA of the CDR3: TGTGCCTGGAGTCCCGGACGGGACACCGGGGAGCTGTTTTTT.

This chain joins TRBV19 and TRBJ2-5; 7 positions agree with TRBD1. CDR1 and CDR2 (germline): LNHDA, SQIVND (reference sequence). The CDR3 runs to 15 residues. Trimming removed 4 bases from V and 4 bases from J; junction bases left unmatched: 9. The CDR3 DNA reads TGTGCCAGTAGTAGAACACGGACAGGCTCAGAGACCCAGTACTTC. Encoded protein: CASSRTRTGSETQYF.

V gene TRBV4-3 combines with J gene TRBJ2-3, with 8 bases fitting TRBD2. This CDR3 comprises 17 residues. The J segment lost 3 bases and the V segment lost 0 bases, leaving 8 bases of the junction unmatched. Germline CDR1 LGHNA, CDR2 YSLEER. The CDR3 sequence is CASSQDPPGGRTDTQYF. CDR3 DNA: TGCGCCAGCAGCCAAGATCCGCCAGGCGGGAGGACAGATACGCAGTATTTT.

The chain employs TRBV5-6 and TRBJ2-3; D is ambiguous. Germline V gene sequence: CDR1 SGHDT, CDR2 YYEEEE. This CDR3 is built from 13 residues. Trimming removed 4 bases from V and 2 bases from J, with 8 bases in between. The CDR3 region is CASSHRSTDTQYF. The DNA for the CDR3 is TGTGCCAGCAGCCATAGGTCCACAGATACGCAGTATTTT.

The chain recombines TRBV19 with TRBJ2-7; 8 bases line up with TRBD1. Trimming at V came to 3 bases and at J to 1 base, leaving 8 bases not matched to a gene. The CDR3 totals 16 residues. Germline V gene lookup returns CDR1 LNHDA and CDR2 SQIVND (reference sequence). The CDR3 DNA reads as TGTGCCAGTAGTATCCCTCTCGGACAGGGTTCCTACGAGCAGTACTTC. Protein product: CASSIPLGQGSYEQYF.

The rearrangement links TRBV27 to TRBJ2-2; no clear D gene. Germline V gene data show CDR1 as MNHEY and CDR2 as SMNVEV (reference sequence). The CDR3 spans 14 residues. Trimming shortened V by 1 base and J by 1 base, and 4 bases separated the two germline ends. In DNA, the CDR3 is TGTGCCAGCAGTTTATTCGGGAACACCGGGGAGCTGTTTTTT. Protein: CASSLFGNTGELFF.

This chain connects TRBV2 to TRBJ2-5, with a weak D call TRBD1 (5 bases). The CDR3 consists of 15 residues. Germline assignment: CDR1 SNHLY and CDR2 FYNNEI. Trimming cost V 7 bases and J 4 bases, with 19 bases left between them. CDR3 sequence: CASIGGAGQGETQYF. As DNA, the CDR3 is TGTGCCAGCATTGGTGGGGCAGGGCAAGGAGAGACCCAGTACTTC.

The V call is TRBV19, the J call TRBJ1-4; no clear D. Per the germline V gene, CDR1 is LNHDA and CDR2 is SQIVND (reference sequence). V lost 3 bases to trimming and J lost 3 bases, with 14 bases between them. This CDR3 spans 16 amino acids. The CDR3 loop reads CASSIRARESNEKLFF. In nucleotides, the CDR3 is TGTGCCAGTAGTATCCGGGCGAGGGAATCTAATGAAAAACTGTTTTTT.

This chain connects TRBV19 to TRBJ2-3; no definite D call. Trimming cost V 1 base and J 6 bases, with 14 bases left between them. CDR1 is LNHDA and CDR2 is SQIVND in the germline V gene (reference sequence). This CDR3 is 15 amino acids long. The CDR3 DNA sequence: TGTGCCAGTAGTATAGTTCACACGGCCTCGGATACGCAGTATTTT. Protein: CASSIVHTASDTQYF.

The V call is TRBV28, the J call TRBJ1-2; D is perhaps TRBD1 (5 bases). The CDR3 consists of 17 residues. Germline-derived CDR1 and CDR2 are MDHEN and SYDVKM. The ends were cut back, 3 bases at V and 0 bases at J, with 17 bases in the middle. The CDR3 loop reads CASSFGGGSLANYGYTF. CDR3 coding DNA: TGTGCCAGCAGTTTTGGGGGAGGGTCGCTGGCTAACTATGGCTACACCTTC.

This clone was found once. This chain connects TRBV11-3 to TRBJ2-3; weak D call: TRBD2 (7 bases). The V and J ends lost 7 bases and 6 bases respectively, with 35 bases between them. CDR1 SGHNT and CDR2 YENEEA come from the germline V gene. This CDR3 is built from 20 residues. The CDR3, as DNA: TGTGCCAGCAAAACCAACGGCATTGATTTTCGAGGGGGGGGAAGTGATACGCAGTATTTT. This codes for CASKTNGIDFRGGGSDTQYF.

This sequence joins TRBV6-1 and TRBJ1-2, with D tentatively TRBD1 (6 bases). The CDR3 has 13 amino acids. V was cut by 5 bases and J by 4 bases, with 11 bases left in between. Germline CDR1 MNHNS, CDR2 SASEGT. In nucleotides, the CDR3 is TGTGCCAGCAGTTCACACAGGGTCTATGGCTACACCTTC. This encodes CASSSHRVYGYTF.

The chain joins TRBV2 to TRBJ1-6; D not resolved. CDR3 size: 15 residues. Germline CDR1 and CDR2: SNHLY and FYNNEI. V was pared by 4 bases and J by 7 bases, with 14 bases between. This CDR3 is CASSVTDLINSPLHF. DNA of the CDR3: TGTGCCAGCAGTGTAACAGACCTAATAAATTCACCCCTCCACTTT.

J is TRBJ2-6 and V is TRBV5-4; TRBD1 agrees at 8 bases. The CDR3 runs 15 residues. Germline V lookup: CDR1 SGHNT, CDR2 YYREEE (reference sequence). The J segment lost 4 bases and the V segment lost 2 bases, leaving 2 bases of the junction unmatched. The CDR3 DNA sequence: TGTGCCAGCAGCTTCAGGGGGCCGGGGGCCAACGTCCTGACTTTC. Its translation: CASSFRGPGANVLTF. The full variable domain, with the rest looked up from reference TRBV5-4 and TRBJ2-6, is ETGVTQSPTHLIKTRGQQVTLRCSSQSGHNTVSWYQQALGQGPQFIFQYYREEENGRGNFPPRFSGLQFPNYSSELNVNALELDDSALYLCASSFRGPGANVLTFGAGSRLTVL.

The chain uses TRBV4-3 and TRBJ2-5, with no clear D. Trimming left V 4 bases short and J 5 bases short, with 11 bases between. The V gene's germline CDR1 is LGHNA and CDR2 YSLEER. This CDR3 contains 13 residues. In nucleotides, the CDR3 is TGCGCCAGCAGCCTTTTCATCAGGGAGACCCAGTACTTC. Amino acids: CASSLFIRETQYF.

The chain uses TRBV25-1 and TRBJ2-1; TRBD2 is a possible D gene (5 bases). The CDR3 runs 16 residues. The ends were cut back, 5 bases at V and 10 bases at J, with 24 bases in the middle. The germline CDR1 and CDR2 sequences are MGHDK and SYGVNS. The chain's CDR3 is CASSQRTGRPLAEQFF. The CDR3 DNA reads as TGTGCCAGCAGTCAGAGGACTGGGCGGCCTTTGGCGGAGCAGTTCTTC.

The chain joins TRBV7-2 to TRBJ1-3; D call uncertain. Germline loops: CDR1 SGHTA, CDR2 FQGNSA. The CDR3 contains 14 residues. V lost 5 bases, J lost 4 bases, and 12 bases lay in between. CDR3 loop: CASSLVSPGNTIYF. CDR3 sequence (DNA): TGTGCCAGCAGCCTCGTGTCTCCCGGAAACACCATATATTTT.

This chain uses TRBV11-3 with TRBJ2-1; 7 nucleotides agree with TRBD1. Germline CDR1 is SGHNT and CDR2 is YENEEA. V gave up 1 base and J gave up 7 bases; unmatched junction bases: 1. CDR3 size: 13 residues. The CDR3 is CASSLVQGNEQFF. CDR3 DNA: TGTGCCAGCAGCTTAGTACAGGGGAATGAGCAGTTCTTC.

V gene TRBV7-2 combines with J gene TRBJ2-2; D is undetermined. V was pared by 6 bases and J by 3 bases, with 2 bases between. CDR3 length equals 11 residues. CDR1 SGHTA and CDR2 FQGNSA come from the germline V gene. The CDR3 spells CASRYTGELFF. In DNA, the CDR3 is TGTGCCAGCAGATACACCGGGGAGCTGTTTTTT.

The V gene is TRBV19, the J gene TRBJ1-1; D is unclear. Germline values: CDR1 LNHDA, CDR2 SQIVND (reference sequence). V shed 4 bases and J shed 5 bases, with 17 bases lying between them. This CDR3 has 15 amino acids. The CDR3 DNA is TGTGCCAGTAGTACCCTTACCCCCGGTCGGACTGAAGCTTTCTTT. It codes for CASSTLTPGRTEAFF.

The rearrangement uses TRBV29-1 and TRBJ2-3, with 8 nucleotides matching TRBD1. This CDR3 spans 13 amino acids. V shed 6 bases, J shed 3 bases, and the junction held 5 bases outside the gene matches. Germline CDR1 and CDR2: SQVTM and ANQGSEA. Here the CDR3 reads CSVDRGGTDTQYF. DNA of the CDR3: TGCAGCGTCGACAGGGGTGGGACAGATACGCAGTATTTT.

The V gene is TRBV30, the J gene TRBJ1-4; 7 nucleotides match TRBD1. Germline assignment: CDR1 GTSNPN and CDR2 SVGIG (reference sequence). The V and J ends lost 3 bases and 0 bases, in that order; junction bases with no gene match: 7. The CDR3 has 16 residues. The CDR3 protein is CAWSKVTGTTNEKLFF. Written as DNA, the CDR3 is TGTGCCTGGAGCAAGGTGACAGGGACAACTAATGAAAAACTGTTTTTT.

The J gene is TRBJ2-7, the V gene TRBV30, with D perhaps matching TRBD2 (6 bases). V was trimmed by 2 bases and J by 4 bases, leaving 15 bases between them. From germline, CDR1 is GTSNPN and CDR2 SVGIG (reference sequence). The CDR3 is made up of 14 amino acids. This CDR3 is CAWSPTSIGYEQYF. Written as DNA, the CDR3 is TGTGCCTGGAGTCCAACTAGCATCGGTTACGAGCAGTACTTC.

The chain couples TRBV19 to TRBJ1-4; 7 bases map to TRBD1. The ends lost 4 bases at V and 4 bases at J; junction bases unmatched: 0. The CDR3 covers 13 residues. Germline CDR1 reads LNHDA; CDR2 reads SQIVND (reference sequence). CDR3 sequence reads: CASSNRGNEKLFF. The CDR3 nucleotides read TGTGCCAGTAGTAACAGGGGTAATGAAAAACTGTTTTTT.

The chain employs TRBV29-1 and TRBJ2-5; D gene uncertain. The CDR3 is 13 residues long. Trimming pared 7 bases from V and 1 base from J, leaving 13 bases between. Germline V gene sequence: CDR1 SQVTM, CDR2 ANQGSEA. In DNA, the CDR3 is TGCAGCGCAGCGCGTGGGGTCCAAGAGACCCAGTACTTC. Translated, it gives CSAARGVQETQYF.

The chain combines TRBV7-2 with TRBJ2-5, with TRBD1 identical over 8 bases. The CDR3 spans 13 residues. The germline V gene encodes CDR1 SGHTA and CDR2 FQGNSA. Losses at the gene ends were 5 bases for V and 7 bases for J; bases not matched to a gene: 6. As DNA, the CDR3 is TGTGCCAGCAGCCCCGACAGGGGTCGGACCCAGTACTTC. It is translated as CASSPDRGRTQYF. Drawing the rest from reference TRBV7-2 and TRBJ2-5, the complete variable domain is GAGVSQSPSNKVTEKGKDVELRCDPISGHTALYWYRQSLGQGLEFLIYFQGNSAPDKSGLPSDRFSAERTGGSVSTLTIQRTQQEDSAVYLCASSPDRGRTQYFGPGTRLLVL.